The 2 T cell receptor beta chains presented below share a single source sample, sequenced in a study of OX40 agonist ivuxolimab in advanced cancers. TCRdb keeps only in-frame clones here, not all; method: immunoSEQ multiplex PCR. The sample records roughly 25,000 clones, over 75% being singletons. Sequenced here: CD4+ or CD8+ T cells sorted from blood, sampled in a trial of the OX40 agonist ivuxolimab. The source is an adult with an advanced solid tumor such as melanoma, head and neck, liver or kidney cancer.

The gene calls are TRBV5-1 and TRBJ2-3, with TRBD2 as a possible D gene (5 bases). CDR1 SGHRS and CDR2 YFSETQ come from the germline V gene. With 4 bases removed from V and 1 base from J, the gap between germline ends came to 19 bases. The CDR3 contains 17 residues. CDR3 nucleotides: TGCGCCAGCAGCCCCCTTTACGTCCCCGGGGGCACAGATACGCAGTATTTT. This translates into CASSPLYVPGGTDTQYF. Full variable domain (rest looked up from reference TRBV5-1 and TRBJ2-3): KAGVTQTPRYLIKTRGQQVTLSCSPISGHRSVSWYQQTPGQGLQFLFEYFSETQRNKGNFPGRFSGRQFSNSRSEMNVSTLELGDSALYLCASSPLYVPGGTDTQYFGPGTRLTVL.

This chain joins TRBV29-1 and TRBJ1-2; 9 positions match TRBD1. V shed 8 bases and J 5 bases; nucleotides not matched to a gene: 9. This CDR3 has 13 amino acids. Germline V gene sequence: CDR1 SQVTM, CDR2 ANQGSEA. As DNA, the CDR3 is TGCAGCTTCTCCCCGGGACAGGGATATGGCTACACCTTC. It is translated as CSFSPGQGYGYTF.